This T cell receptor (beta chain) was found in a study of blood T cell repertoires in COVID-19. In the study overall: COVID-19 samples, acute and convalescent, were from the United States, Italy and Spain. PBMCs, B-cell-depleted T cells, or T cells provided the cDNA or gDNA that made up the material.

There are 13 residues in the CDR3. Trimming left V 0 bases short and J 7 bases short, with 9 bases between. The germline CDR1 and CDR2 sequences are MGHRA and YSYEKL. As handled by the study authors: Nucleated cell counts were estimated from reference gene primer amplification. Using immunoSEQ multiplex PCR, the repertoire was profiled, and TCRdb retains in-frame clones only, with some absent. Clone size and the V and J calls come from that table; the DNA yielded D and trimming. The top ten clones hold under 7.5% of a sample with some 240,000 clones, 89% of them seen once. The V and J genes are TRBV4-1 and TRBJ1-1; maybe TRBD1 (5 bases). This sequence was found in a man aged 60-69 years who had recovered from COVID-19. Material for sequencing was peripheral blood. Here the CDR3 DNA reads TGCGCCAGCAGCCAAGATCTGGGGCTTGAAGCTTTCTTT. The encoded protein is CASSQDLGLEAFF.